The entry that follows covers one T cell receptor beta chain sequence. Repertoires were generated with immunoSEQ multiplex PCR, while TCRdb's copy carries only in-frame clones and drops some. Among hundreds of thousands of clones listed, roughly 86% were seen once. The data belong to a study of blood T cell repertoires in COVID-19. Study-level background: Spain, Italy and the United States supplied samples that represented acute and convalescent COVID-19. T cells, B-cell-depleted T cells, or PBMCs supplied cDNA or gDNA.

The sequence came from a human donor in a cohort sampled during active COVID-19. Sequenced: peripheral blood.

For the CDR3, the DNA is TGTGCCAGCTCAGCCTCAGGAGGCCCGATTATGGGGGCCAACGTCCTGACTTTC. Translated, it gives CASSASGGPIMGANVLTF. V usage is TRBV18 and J usage is TRBJ2-6; D possibly corresponds to TRBD2 (5 bases). The CDR3 runs 18 residues. CDR1 and CDR2 from the germline V gene are KGHSH and LQKENI. The germline V and J ends were trimmed by 5 bases and 4 bases, with 21 bases remaining between them. Based on the CDR3 plus reference TRBV18 and TRBJ2-6, the full variable domain is NAGVMQNPRHLVRRRGQEARLRCSPMKGHSHVYWYRQLPEEGLKFMVYLQKENIIDESGMPKERFSAEFPKEGPSILRIQQVVRGDSAAYFCASSASGGPIMGANVLTFGAGSRLTVL.